This T cell receptor (beta chain) was captured in a study of OX40 agonist ivuxolimab in advanced cancers. In the study overall: Of mixed ages from roughly 23 to 85 and averaging approximately 60 years, the group was about 80% male.

Only in-frame clones appear in the TCRdb table, and some are missing; sequencing was by immunoSEQ multiplex PCR. The sample carries roughly 79,000 clones, 70% to 85% recorded once. The sample here was CD4+ or CD8+ T cells sorted from blood, taken in a trial of the OX40 agonist ivuxolimab. The receptor comes from an adult with an advanced solid tumor such as melanoma, head and neck, liver or kidney cancer.

CDR3 sequence (DNA): TGTGCCAGCAGCTATACCGGAAATGGTATCGGGGAGCTGTTTTTT. It codes for CASSYTGNGIGELFF. The chain carries TRBV7-9 and TRBJ2-2, with D unclear. Trimming took off 4 bases at V and 7 bases at J, with 16 bases between the two ends. Looked up from germline, CDR1 is SEHNR and CDR2 is FQNEAQ (reference sequence). The CDR3 is 15 amino acids. Full variable domain (remainder filled in from reference TRBV7-9 and TRBJ2-2): DTGVSQNPRHKITKRGQNVTFRCDPISEHNRLYWYRQTLGQGPEFLTYFQNEAQLEKSRLLSDRFSAERPKGSFSTLEIQRTEQGDSAMYLCASSYTGNGIGELFFGEGSRLTVL.